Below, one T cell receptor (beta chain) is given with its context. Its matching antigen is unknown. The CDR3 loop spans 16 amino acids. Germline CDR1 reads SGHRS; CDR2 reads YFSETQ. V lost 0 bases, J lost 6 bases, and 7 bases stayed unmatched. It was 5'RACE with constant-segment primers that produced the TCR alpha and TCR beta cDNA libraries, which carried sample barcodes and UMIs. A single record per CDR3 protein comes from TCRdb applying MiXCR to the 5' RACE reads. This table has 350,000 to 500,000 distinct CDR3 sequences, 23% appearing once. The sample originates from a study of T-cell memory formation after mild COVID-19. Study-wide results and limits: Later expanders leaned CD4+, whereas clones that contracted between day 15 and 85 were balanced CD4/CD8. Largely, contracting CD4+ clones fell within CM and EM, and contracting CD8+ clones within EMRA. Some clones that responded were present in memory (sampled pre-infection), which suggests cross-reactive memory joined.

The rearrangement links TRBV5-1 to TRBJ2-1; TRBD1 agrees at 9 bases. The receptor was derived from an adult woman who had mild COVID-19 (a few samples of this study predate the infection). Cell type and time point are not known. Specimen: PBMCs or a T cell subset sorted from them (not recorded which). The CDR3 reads CASSLGGQGYSNEQFF. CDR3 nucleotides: TGCGCCAGCAGCTTGGGGGGACAGGGTTACTCCAATGAGCAGTTCTTC.